This T cell receptor (beta chain) came from a study of cytomegalovirus exposure and HLA in healthy donors listed by TCRdb under 2017. For context, the study as a whole: An earlier analysis of about 530 of the donors reported about 260 Gb of sequence data and 100 million to 120 million unique TCR beta sequences obtained from 150 million to 200 million T cells. An early release that covered 640 HLA-typed donors contained about 290 gigabases of sequencing data and tens of millions of unique TCR sequences. Of the roughly 400 genotyped donors, 70% to 90% were placed in the genetic ancestry cluster associated with self-reported Caucasian donors. The study aimed to test whether signatures of past pathogen exposure could be identified by cataloging public T cell receptors. The study used immunosequencing to profile the T cell repertoires of approximately 630 subjects and linked those repertoires to cytomegalovirus serostatus. In addition to the first cohort of several hundred subjects, a separate validation cohort of 120 different subjects was used. High-throughput TCR immunosequencing, statistical association of individual TCRs with disease status, and machine learning were combined to predict cytomegalovirus infection status. A later analysis re-analyzed previously published TCR beta repertoires from roughly 630 donors and added high-resolution HLA genotyping to study TCR occurrence patterns. Rather than using new phenotypic data, the later analysis identified candidate immune exposures from TCR beta sequences and from how often those sequences occurred across donors. An earlier analysis of several hundred of the donors applied high-throughput TCR beta sequencing to assess whether each TCR beta V gene segment acted as functional or pseudogenic. Donor age, sex, ethnicity and CMV serostatus were compiled alongside the repertoire data. In a later genetic analysis, genome-wide SNP genotypes for about 60% of the 666 donors were used, and that subset was treated as a discovery cohort. All discovery cohort repertoires had been generated using a single sequencing platform. HLA typing included class I and class II loci at four-digit resolution. Typing coverage differed by locus: A, B, C, DRB1 and DQB1 were typed in about 620-640 donors, DQA1 in around 500, DPA1 in some 610, and DPB1 in approximately 450. Because of strong linkage in the cohort, roughly five DR-DQ haplotypes were treated as single units for association and clustering. Among under 450 genotyped donors of the cohort, an average of roughly 240,000 unique TCR beta nucleotide sequences were sequenced per donor, roughly 20% of them non-productive. Points the paper makes about the study in general: HLA typing was unavailable for some donors at each locus, so association tests used only the typed subset. In a later analysis, HLA-associated TCR beta chains were found to be more clonally expanded and to have lower generation probabilities than equally common non-associated chains. In vitro tests confirmed that a few of the cytomegalovirus-associated TCR beta chains recognize cytomegalovirus antigens. When HLA alleles, especially DR and DQ, strongly co-occurred, TCR associations were difficult to assign to individual alleles. According to a later genetic analysis, donors in an Asian-associated ancestry cluster had fewer N-insertions in productive TCRs than the approximately 700-donor mean. Because counts were too low, roughly 18 rarely observed V segments, including chromosome 9 orphons, were left out of the earlier analysis of 500 to 750 of the donors. A cluster of highly shared sequence variants was judged likely to be a technical artifact of the sequencing pipeline. At a false discovery rate of 0.05, a later analysis linked under 20,000 TCR beta sequences to specific HLA alleles. While some public TCRs were present in many individuals, most TCR sequences turned up only very rarely across donors. A further reported finding was that TCR beta sequences accurately predicted the HLA-A and HLA-B alleles for most subjects in the first cohort. The classifier was reported to diagnose cytomegalovirus status with high specificity and sensitivity in both the original and validation cohorts. In a later analysis, most CMV-associated TCR beta chains were found to appear HLA-restricted, with HLA associations seemingly driven largely by CMV exposure. Linkage disequilibrium might explain the correlated functional status among segregating V segments, but an unknown experimental factor could not be ruled out. The study gave a list of roughly 150 TCR beta chains associated with cytomegalovirus. The authors suggested that the approach could potentially be generalized to other disease states and immunological phenotypes. The presence/absence analyses assumed that sequencing depth was roughly uniform across donors, and that assumption may not be true. Immune exposure information for the cohort was limited to CMV serostatus. Several of the top co-occurrence clusters appeared to be linked to parvovirus B19, influenza, CMV and Epstein-Barr virus, according to a later analysis. In a later analysis, TCR association rates were found to vary across HLA loci, with the most associated TCRs seen for DRB1 alleles and the fewest for HLA-C alleles. Only TCR beta chains were sequenced in this cohort, and the absence of alpha or paired-chain data limited detectable features. An association between a missense DCLRE1C variant and V-gene and J-gene trimming of TCR beta chains was found in a later genetic analysis and replicated in an independent cohort. An earlier analysis of approximately 530 of the donors showed that most TCR beta V segments appeared in productive rearrangements either about 87% or about 30% of the time, which broadly matched IMGT annotations.

The protocol used for the library was the immunoSEQ multiplex PCR assay. For the multiplex PCR, a mixture combining 60 forward primers for TCR Vbeta segments and 13 reverse primers for TCR Jbeta segments was used. The CDR3 region of rearranged TCR beta genes was amplified from genomic DNA with a multiplex PCR assay. The amplified TCR beta libraries were sequenced on the Illumina HiSeq System as 87-base-pair reads. The authors' pipeline ran thus. In a later analysis, 70 million to 95 million unique TCR beta chains were counted across the roughly 670 repertoires, and about 10 million of these chains were shared by at least two donors. To remove PCR and sequencing errors, raw reads were error-corrected and collapsed into unique sequences using a nearest-neighbor algorithm that merged closely related sequences. Alignment of CDR3 sequences to IMGT reference sequences was used to assign V, D and J gene segments. For a sequence to be retained, a match of at least six nucleotides to both a V gene segment and a J gene segment was required. A rearrangement was called productive if the CDR3 had no stop codons and remained in frame with V and J, and every other rearrangement was called non-productive. CDR3 was defined according to IMGT convention as the region running from the second conserved V-encoded cysteine to the conserved J-encoded phenylalanine. The earlier analysis of 587 of the donors excluded sequences that lacked an unambiguous match to a single V gene segment. An earlier analysis of approximately 590 of the donors called V segments functional above 56.7% productive rearrangements and segregating when the between-donor standard deviation exceeded 5%. A statistical classification framework was developed to diagnose cytomegalovirus status using the catalog of TCR beta chain sequences. V and J gene assignment, in a later analysis, came from comparing TCR nucleotide sequences with IMGT/GENE-DB human TR gene sequences. A later analysis assigned CDR3 sequences and most-parsimonious VDJ recombination scenarios with the TCRdist pipeline. A later analysis defined each TCR beta chain by its CDR3 amino acid sequence plus V-gene family, and excluded reads lacking a unique V-gene family. A later analysis removed 500 to 600 highly shared, low-generation-probability nucleotide sequences to deal with suspected cross-contamination and a sequencing artifact. A later analysis calculated a clonal expansion index for each public chain from normalized within-repertoire ranks of inferred template counts. In a later analysis, generation probabilities were computed with a VDJ recombination model fitted to out-of-frame rearrangements, and the resulting probabilities were checked against IGoR. In a later analysis, hypergeometric tests were used to score TCR-TCR, TCR-HLA and TCR-CMV co-occurrence, with a repertoire-size bias correction applied to TCR pairs. False discovery rates were estimated in a later analysis by permuting HLA or CMV assignments 20 times. In a later analysis, co-occurring TCRs were grouped using DBSCAN, with TCRdist sequence similarity added in when clustering inside HLA-allele-positive subsets. Co-occurrence clustering excluded repertoires with fewer than 30,000 or more than 120,000 public chains, plus five with anomalous nucleotide sharing. Here the immuneACCESS table is served through TCRdb, limited to in-frame sequences with V and J called. Missing clones are a known gap in these copies; in checked studies unresolved V genes cover under half, and the rest lacks a known reason. That table gives V, J and clone size, and the DNA gave D and trimming. Within this sample are approximately 32,000 clones, with 85% to 95% of them counted one time only. Of the sample, 2.7% falls within the top ten clones.

In total, 500 to 700 healthy bone marrow donors made up the cohort. At the time of sampling, every cohort member was nominally healthy, though immune exposures that went unrecorded were likely present. The donor tested CMV seronegative and was one of the 352 seronegative cohort members. A peripheral blood sample was collected from each donor, and TCR beta sequencing was performed on peripheral blood mononuclear cells. Genomic DNA was extracted from the blood cell samples with the Qiagen DNeasy Blood Extraction Kit. As for this clone: The antigen this receptor binds is unknown. Per-base quality was not reported, and no clone a single base away is much larger than it.

The sequence came from a woman in her late teens or twenties in good health and CMV-seronegative. Sequenced material: PBMCs.

The CDR3 in this case is CAIRLTGMNTEAFF. The base sequence is TGTGCCATCAGATTAACAGGGATGAACACTGAAGCTTTCTTT. The receptor chain draws on TRBV10-3 and TRBJ1-1; possibly the D gene is TRBD1, per 6 matching bases. From the cysteine through the phenylalanine, the CDR3 covers 14 amino acids. Only CDR3 DNA remains: 42 bases, in frame from the first base. Between the V and J ends, shortened by 6 bases and 0 bases respectively, the junction contains 11 bases. CDR1 ENHRY and CDR2 SYGVKD were looked up in the germline V gene.